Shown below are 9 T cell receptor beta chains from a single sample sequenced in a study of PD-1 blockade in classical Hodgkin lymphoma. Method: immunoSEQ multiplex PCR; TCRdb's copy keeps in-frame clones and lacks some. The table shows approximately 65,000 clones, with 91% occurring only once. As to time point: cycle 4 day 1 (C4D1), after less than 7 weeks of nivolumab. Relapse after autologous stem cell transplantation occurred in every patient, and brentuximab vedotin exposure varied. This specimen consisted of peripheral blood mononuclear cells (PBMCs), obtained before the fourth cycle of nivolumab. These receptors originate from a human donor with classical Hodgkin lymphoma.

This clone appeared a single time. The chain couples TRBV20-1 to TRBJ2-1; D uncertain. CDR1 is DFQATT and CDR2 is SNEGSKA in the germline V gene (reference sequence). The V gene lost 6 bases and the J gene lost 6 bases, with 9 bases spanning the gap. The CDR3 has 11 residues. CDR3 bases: TGCAGTGCGTGGACCTCCAATGAGCAGTTCTTC. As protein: CSAWTSNEQFF.

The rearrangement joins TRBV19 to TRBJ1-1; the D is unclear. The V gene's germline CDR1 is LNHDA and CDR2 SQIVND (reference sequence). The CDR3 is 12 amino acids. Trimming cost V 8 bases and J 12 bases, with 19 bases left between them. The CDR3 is CASEEVGSLTFF. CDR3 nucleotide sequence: TGTGCCAGTGAGGAAGTGGGCTCCTTAACTTTCTTT. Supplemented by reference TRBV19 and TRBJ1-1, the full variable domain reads DGGITQSPKYLFRKEGQNVTLSCEQNLNHDAMYWYRQDPGQGLRLIYYSQIVNDFQKGDIAEGYSVSREKKESFPLTVTSAQKNPTAFYLCASEEVGSLTFFGQGTRLTVV.

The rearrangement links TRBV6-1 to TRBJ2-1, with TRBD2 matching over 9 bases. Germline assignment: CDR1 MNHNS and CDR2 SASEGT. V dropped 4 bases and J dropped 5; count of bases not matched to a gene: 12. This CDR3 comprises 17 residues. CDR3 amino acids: CASSGPRVAGAHNEQFF. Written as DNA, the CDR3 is TGTGCCAGCAGTGGCCCCCGGGTAGCGGGGGCCCACAATGAGCAGTTCTTC.

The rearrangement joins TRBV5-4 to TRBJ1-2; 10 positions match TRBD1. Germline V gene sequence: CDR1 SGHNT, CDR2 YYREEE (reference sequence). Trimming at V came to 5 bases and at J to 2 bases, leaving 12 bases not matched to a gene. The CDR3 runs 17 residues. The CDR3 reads CASSPYQPGQGNYGYTF. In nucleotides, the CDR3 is TGTGCCAGCAGTCCGTATCAACCGGGACAGGGGAACTATGGCTACACCTTC. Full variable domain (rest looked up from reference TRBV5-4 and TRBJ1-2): ETGVTQSPTHLIKTRGQQVTLRCSSQSGHNTVSWYQQALGQGPQFIFQYYREEENGRGNFPPRFSGLQFPNYSSELNVNALELDDSALYLCASSPYQPGQGNYGYTFGSGTRLTVV.

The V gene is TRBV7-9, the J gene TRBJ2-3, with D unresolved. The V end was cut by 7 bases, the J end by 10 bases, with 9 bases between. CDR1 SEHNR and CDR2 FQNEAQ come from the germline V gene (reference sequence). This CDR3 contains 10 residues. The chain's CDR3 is CASTTDAQYF. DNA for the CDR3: TGTGCCAGCACAACGGATGCGCAGTATTTT.

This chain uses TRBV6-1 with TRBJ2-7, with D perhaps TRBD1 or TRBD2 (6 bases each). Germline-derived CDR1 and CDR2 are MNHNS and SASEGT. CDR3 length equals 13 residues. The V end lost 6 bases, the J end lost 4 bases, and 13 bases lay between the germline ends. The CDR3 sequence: CASSAGGGYEQYF. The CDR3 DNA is TGTGCCAGCAGCGCAGGAGGGGGATACGAGCAGTACTTC.

The CDR3 nucleotides are TGTGCCAGCAGTTACTCAGGAGACAGGGGAGAATATGGCTACACCTTC. The encoded protein is CASSYSGDRGEYGYTF. This chain links TRBV6-5 with TRBJ1-2, with 8 bases fitting TRBD1. The CDR3 has 16 residues. Trimming at V came to 0 bases and at J to 5 bases, leaving 8 bases not matched to a gene. CDR1 and CDR2 from the germline V gene are MNHEY and SVGAGI.

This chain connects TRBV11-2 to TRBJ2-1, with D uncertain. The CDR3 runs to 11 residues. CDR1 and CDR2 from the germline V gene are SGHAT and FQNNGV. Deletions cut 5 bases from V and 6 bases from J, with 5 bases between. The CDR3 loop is CASSPGNEQFF. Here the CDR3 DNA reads TGTGCCAGCAGCCCGGGCAATGAGCAGTTCTTC.

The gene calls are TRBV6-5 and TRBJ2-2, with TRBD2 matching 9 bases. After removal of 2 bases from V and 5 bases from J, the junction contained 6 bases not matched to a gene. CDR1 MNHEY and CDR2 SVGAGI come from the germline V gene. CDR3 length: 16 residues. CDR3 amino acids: CASSYLRGGSTGELFF. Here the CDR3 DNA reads TGTGCCAGCAGTTACCTGCGGGGGGGCAGTACCGGGGAGCTGTTTTTT.